This T cell receptor beta chain is drawn from a study of T cells in Graves' hyperthyroidism and ophthalmopathy. V lost 7 bases, J lost 7 bases, and 13 bases stayed unmatched. CDR1 and CDR2 from the germline V gene are SNHLY and FYNNEI. The CDR3 is 15 residues long. The sample holds many counts of this clonotype. Its target is not known. At least 3 on the Clinical Activity Score was recorded for ophthalmopathy patients, who also had NOSPECS grade at least 4 and duration under 3 months. Study-wide results and caveats: Peripheral blood also featured most of the thyroid clonotypes expanded above 0.001.

Amplified TCR beta CDR3 regions derived from RNA transcripts. The primer set for the first-round RT-PCR of the TCR CDR3 was HTBI. TCRdb ran MiXCR on the multiplex PCR reads and lists one entry per CDR3 protein. The data show roughly 350,000 distinct CDR3 sequences, with around 13% seen just once and 30% to 40% held by the top ten. The chain combines TRBV2 with TRBJ2-1; 7 nucleotides line up with TRBD1. The specimen was blood. This sequence was found in a woman between 40 and 55 years old with Graves' ophthalmopathy. CDR3 nucleotide sequence: TGTGCCAGCACCGCCGGGACAGCCTTTAGGAATGAGCAGTTCTTC. This encodes CASTAGTAFRNEQFF.